The rows below give T cell receptor beta chains drawn from one sample of a study of blood T cell repertoires in COVID-19. Here immunoSEQ multiplex PCR was the method, and the copy in TCRdb shows in-frame clones only, minus some. The table lists approximately 490,000 clones, around 90% of them singletons, with around 0.7% in the top ten. Sequencing used PBMCs or T cells enriched from blood (not recorded which). The receptors shown here come from a woman under 30 who had recovered from COVID-19. CDR3s include the opening cysteine and the closing phenylalanine or tryptophan. The D gene is left open where the match is weak. Not all rows give a size; the values are once, few, many and, for expanded clones, a class.

j_call: TRBJ1-3; clone_size: few; d_call: TRBD1; cdr3_length: 16; v_call: TRBV7-6; cdr3_nt: TGTGCCAGCAGCCTGGACGACCAGGGGGCTGGAAACACCATATATTTT; cdr3_aa: CASSLDDQGAGNTIYF
j_call: TRBJ2-7; clone_size: few; d_call: NA; cdr3_length: 14; v_call: TRBV7-2; cdr3_nt: TGTGCCAGCAGCTTGTTGGGGCAGCTCTACGAGCAGTACTTC; cdr3_aa: CASSLLGQLYEQYF
j_call: TRBJ2-5; clone_size: NA; d_call: NA; cdr3_length: 12; v_call: TRBV6-4; cdr3_nt: TGTGAAGGACCGGCAGGGAAAGAGACCCAGTACTTC; cdr3_aa: CEGPAGKETQYF
j_call: TRBJ1-1; clone_size: NA; d_call: NA; cdr3_length: 13; v_call: TRBV14; cdr3_nt: TGTGCCAGCAGCCAAGGTCCGGGTGGTGAAGCTTTCTTT; cdr3_aa: CASSQGPGGEAFF
j_call: TRBJ1-6; clone_size: NA; d_call: NA; cdr3_length: 19; v_call: TRBV21-1; cdr3_nt: TGTGCCAACTACGAAAGGGACAGGGGGCTTGGATCCTATAATTCACCCCTCCACTTT; cdr3_aa: CANYERDRGLGSYNSPLHF
j_call: TRBJ1-1; clone_size: NA; d_call: TRBD1; cdr3_length: 15; v_call: TRBV28; cdr3_nt: TGTGCCAGCAGTAACGGACAGGGAATGAGGACTGAAGCTTTCTTT; cdr3_aa: CASSNGQGMRTEAFF
j_call: TRBJ2-3; clone_size: NA; d_call: TRBD2; cdr3_length: 16; v_call: TRBV7-8; cdr3_nt: TGTGCCAGCAGCCCGCGACTAGCGGGGGGGCAAGATACGCAGTATTTT; cdr3_aa: CASSPRLAGGQDTQYF
j_call: TRBJ2-2; clone_size: few; d_call: TRBD1; cdr3_length: 17; v_call: TRBV7-6; cdr3_nt: TGTGCCAGCAGCTTGTTCCGGGACAGGGGGCTTTCCGGGGAGCTGTTTTTT; cdr3_aa: CASSLFRDRGLSGELFF
j_call: TRBJ2-7; clone_size: NA; d_call: NA; cdr3_length: 13; v_call: TRBV5-1; cdr3_nt: TGCGCCAGCAGCCCCCCCGTAGACTACGAGCAGTACTTC; cdr3_aa: CASSPPVDYEQYF
j_call: TRBJ1-3; clone_size: few; d_call: TRBD1; cdr3_length: 17; v_call: TRBV6-1; cdr3_nt: TGTGCCAGCAGTGCCCGGACAGGGGAAGTAACTGGAAACACCATATATTTT; cdr3_aa: CASSARTGEVTGNTIYF
j_call: TRBJ2-3; clone_size: once; d_call: TRBD1; cdr3_length: 19; v_call: TRBV4-1; cdr3_nt: TGCGCCAGCAGCCAAGTAGGTGTCTCGGGACAGGGGTTCACAGATACGCAGTATTTT; cdr3_aa: CASSQVGVSGQGFTDTQYF
j_call: TRBJ1-2; clone_size: once; d_call: TRBD1; cdr3_length: 19; v_call: TRBV5-5; cdr3_nt: TGTGCCAGCAGCTTCTCGGGGGCCGGGTCAGGGGGTGCCAACTATGGCTACACCTTC; cdr3_aa: CASSFSGAGSGGANYGYTF
j_call: TRBJ1-3; clone_size: NA; d_call: NA; cdr3_length: 16; v_call: TRBV9; cdr3_nt: TGTGCCAGCAGCGTAGAAGGGGTCGCCTCTGGAAACACCATATATTTT; cdr3_aa: CASSVEGVASGNTIYF
j_call: TRBJ1-2; clone_size: NA; d_call: TRBD1; cdr3_length: 15; v_call: TRBV6-1; cdr3_nt: TGTGCCAGCAGTGATTGGACAGGGGGAAGCTATGGCTACACCTTC; cdr3_aa: CASSDWTGGSYGYTF
j_call: TRBJ1-4; clone_size: NA; d_call: NA; cdr3_length: 12; v_call: TRBV6-5; cdr3_nt: TGTGCCAGCAGGGACTATTATGAAAAACTGTTTTTT; cdr3_aa: CASRDYYEKLFF
j_call: TRBJ1-5; clone_size: NA; d_call: TRBD1; cdr3_length: 15; v_call: TRBV19; cdr3_nt: TGTGCCAGTAACCAAGACAGGGGAATGGGTCAGCCCCAGCATTTT; cdr3_aa: CASNQDRGMGQPQHF
j_call: TRBJ1-1; clone_size: NA; d_call: NA; cdr3_length: 13; v_call: TRBV5-5; cdr3_nt: TGTGCCAGCAGTTTTAGTCTGAACACTGAAGCTTTCTTT; cdr3_aa: CASSFSLNTEAFF
j_call: TRBJ2-5; clone_size: NA; d_call: TRBD1; cdr3_length: 14; v_call: TRBV7-2; cdr3_nt: TGTGCCAGCAGCTACCAGACAGGGGAAGAGACCCAGTACTTC; cdr3_aa: CASSYQTGEETQYF
j_call: TRBJ2-1; clone_size: NA; d_call: TRBD2; cdr3_length: 17; v_call: TRBV5-1; cdr3_nt: TGCGCCAGCAGCTTGTTAGCGAGCGGGGGATCCTACAATGAGCAGTTCTTC; cdr3_aa: CASSLLASGGSYNEQFF
j_call: TRBJ2-3; clone_size: few; d_call: TRBD2; cdr3_length: 14; v_call: TRBV5-1; cdr3_nt: TGCGCCAGCAGAGTAGCGGGTAGCACAGATACGCAGTATTTT; cdr3_aa: CASRVAGSTDTQYF
j_call: TRBJ1-1; clone_size: NA; d_call: NA; cdr3_length: 15; v_call: TRBV5-4; cdr3_nt: TGTGCCAGCAGTCTCCGAAAACAGGGGAACACTGAAGCTTTCTTT; cdr3_aa: CASSLRKQGNTEAFF
j_call: TRBJ1-5; clone_size: NA; d_call: NA; cdr3_length: 12; v_call: TRBV7-2; cdr3_nt: TGTGCCAGCAGCTTCGATGGACAACCCCAGCATTTT; cdr3_aa: CASSFDGQPQHF
j_call: TRBJ1-5; clone_size: NA; d_call: NA; cdr3_length: 12; v_call: TRBV12-3/TRBV12-4; cdr3_nt: TGTGCCAGCAGGGACAGATCCCAGCCCCAGCATTTT; cdr3_aa: CASRDRSQPQHF
j_call: TRBJ1-6; clone_size: NA; d_call: TRBD1; cdr3_length: 19; v_call: TRBV15; cdr3_nt: TGTGCCACCAGCGCCGTCCCGGGACAGGGAACAGCCTATAATTCACCCCTCCACTTT; cdr3_aa: CATSAVPGQGTAYNSPLHF
j_call: TRBJ1-3; clone_size: few; d_call: NA; cdr3_length: 17; v_call: TRBV4-1; cdr3_nt: TGCGCCAGCAGCCAAGGCCAGACAGGCGGCTCTGGAAACACCATATATTTT; cdr3_aa: CASSQGQTGGSGNTIYF
j_call: TRBJ1-3; clone_size: few; d_call: NA; cdr3_length: 14; v_call: TRBV7-2; cdr3_nt: TGTGCCAGCAGTCCTGTTTCCTCTGGAAACACCATATATTTT; cdr3_aa: CASSPVSSGNTIYF
j_call: TRBJ2-7; clone_size: NA; d_call: NA; cdr3_length: 11; v_call: TRBV30; cdr3_nt: TGTGCCTGGAGTGTCATTGGGAGGCAGTACTTC; cdr3_aa: CAWSVIGRQYF
j_call: TRBJ2-7; clone_size: NA; d_call: TRBD1; cdr3_length: 15; v_call: TRBV30; cdr3_nt: TGTGCCTGGACCCCTTTGGACAGGGCTCCCTACGAGCAGTACTTC; cdr3_aa: CAWTPLDRAPYEQYF
j_call: TRBJ2-7; clone_size: NA; d_call: TRBD2; cdr3_length: 16; v_call: TRBV11-2; cdr3_nt: TGTGCCAGCAGCTTAGATTCACTGGCGGGGGGCTACGAGCAGTACTTC; cdr3_aa: CASSLDSLAGGYEQYF
j_call: TRBJ2-7; clone_size: NA; d_call: NA; cdr3_length: 13; v_call: TRBV6-1; cdr3_nt: TGTGCCAGCAGTTATGAGGGGGCCTACGAGCAGTACTTC; cdr3_aa: CASSYEGAYEQYF
j_call: TRBJ1-2; clone_size: NA; d_call: NA; cdr3_length: 12; v_call: TRBV6-5; cdr3_nt: TGTGCCAGCGAGGGGAGGGCCCATGGCTACACCTTC; cdr3_aa: CASEGRAHGYTF
j_call: TRBJ1-1; clone_size: NA; d_call: NA; cdr3_length: 13; v_call: TRBV3-1/TRBV3-2; cdr3_nt: TGTGCCAGCAGCCAAGGCGTGAACACTGAAGCTTTCTTT; cdr3_aa: CASSQGVNTEAFF
j_call: TRBJ1-4; clone_size: NA; d_call: NA; cdr3_length: 14; v_call: TRBV19; cdr3_nt: TGTGCCAGTAGTATGGCGGGGATGGATGAAAAACTGTTTTTT; cdr3_aa: CASSMAGMDEKLFF
j_call: TRBJ1-2; clone_size: few; d_call: NA; cdr3_length: 12; v_call: TRBV28; cdr3_nt: TGTGCCGCGGGGCAAGCTAACTATGGCTACACCTTC; cdr3_aa: CAAGQANYGYTF
j_call: TRBJ1-2; clone_size: NA; d_call: TRBD1; cdr3_length: 14; v_call: TRBV7-6; cdr3_nt: TGTGCCAGCAGCTTGGGCGGGACAGGGAAAGGCTACACCTTC; cdr3_aa: CASSLGGTGKGYTF
j_call: TRBJ1-5; clone_size: NA; d_call: NA; cdr3_length: 13; v_call: TRBV9; cdr3_nt: TGTGCCAGCAGCGTCTCCGGCAATCAGCCCCAGCATTTT; cdr3_aa: CASSVSGNQPQHF
j_call: TRBJ2-7; clone_size: NA; d_call: NA; cdr3_length: 15; v_call: TRBV2; cdr3_nt: TGTGCCAGCAGTGAATTCGGGGGTCTGGGGAGCGAGCAGTACTTC; cdr3_aa: CASSEFGGLGSEQYF
j_call: TRBJ1-2; clone_size: NA; d_call: NA; cdr3_length: 12; v_call: TRBV9; cdr3_nt: TGTGCCAGCAGCATGGAGTCGTATGGCTACACCTTC; cdr3_aa: CASSMESYGYTF
j_call: TRBJ2-1; clone_size: NA; d_call: TRBD2; cdr3_length: 13; v_call: TRBV14; cdr3_nt: TGTGCCAGCAGCCATGTGGGGGGGAATGAGCAGTTCTTC; cdr3_aa: CASSHVGGNEQFF
j_call: TRBJ1-1; clone_size: NA; d_call: TRBD1; cdr3_length: 16; v_call: TRBV13; cdr3_nt: TGTGCCAGCAGCCCCGGACAGGGAGGGCAGGGCACTGAAGCTTTCTTT; cdr3_aa: CASSPGQGGQGTEAFF
j_call: TRBJ2-1; clone_size: NA; d_call: TRBD1; cdr3_length: 14; v_call: TRBV2; cdr3_nt: TGTGCCAGCACTGGGACAGGGGGTAAGGGTGAGCAGTTCTTC; cdr3_aa: CASTGTGGKGEQFF
j_call: TRBJ1-5; clone_size: once; d_call: TRBD1; cdr3_length: 15; v_call: TRBV7-9; cdr3_nt: TGTGCCAGCAGCTGGGGACAGGGGGGAAATCAGCCCCAGCATTTT; cdr3_aa: CASSWGQGGNQPQHF
j_call: TRBJ2-1; clone_size: NA; d_call: TRBD1; cdr3_length: 15; v_call: TRBV5-1; cdr3_nt: TGCGCCAGCAGCTTAGGGGGCAGCACCTACAATGAGCAGTTCTTC; cdr3_aa: CASSLGGSTYNEQFF
j_call: TRBJ2-1; clone_size: NA; d_call: TRBD1; cdr3_length: 15; v_call: TRBV2; cdr3_nt: TGTGCCAGCAGTGTAGGACAGGGGCCCTACAATGAGCAGTTCTTC; cdr3_aa: CASSVGQGPYNEQFF